The rows below give T cell receptor beta chains drawn from one sample of a study of T-cell memory formation after mild COVID-19. Via MiXCR, TCRdb re-called the 5' RACE reads, giving one row per CDR3 protein. The sample contains a few hundred thousand distinct CDR3 sequences, approximately 25% of which appear only once. The sample comprised PBMCs or a T cell subset sorted from them (not recorded which). The receptors were sampled from an adult woman who had mild COVID-19 (a few samples of this study predate the infection). Cell type and time point are not known. Both conserved end residues are part of each CDR3. Each record gives: J gene, clone size, V gene, D gene, CDR3 protein, CDR3 DNA. The D gene is left open where the match is weak. Rows give clone size only sometimes, using once, few, many, or a class for an expanded clone.

J: TRBJ1-3; size: few; V: TRBV7-9; D: NA; CDR3: CASTRGAGNTIYF; DNA: TGTGCCAGCACCCGGGGGGCTGGAAACACCATATATTTT
J: TRBJ1-2; size: NA; V: TRBV12-3/TRBV12-4; D: TRBD1; CDR3: CASITDREVGYTF; DNA: TGTGCCAGCATTACGGACAGGGAGGTTGGCTACACCTTC
J: TRBJ1-2; size: NA; V: TRBV18; D: NA; CDR3: CASSPGASANYGYTF; DNA: TGTGCCAGCTCACCAGGGGCGAGCGCTAACTATGGCTACACCTTC
J: TRBJ1-2; size: NA; V: TRBV24-1; D: NA; CDR3: CATSETNYGYTF; DNA: TGTGCCACCAGTGAGACTAACTATGGCTACACCTTC
J: TRBJ1-1; size: few; V: TRBV18; D: TRBD1; CDR3: CASSPPNRGVEAFF; DNA: TGTGCCAGCTCACCACCGAACAGGGGCGTTGAAGCTTTCTTT
J: TRBJ2-3; size: NA; V: TRBV19; D: TRBD1; CDR3: CASSIQGAISDTQYF; DNA: TGTGCCAGTAGTATCCAGGGGGCCATTTCAGATACGCAGTATTTT
J: TRBJ1-1; size: NA; V: TRBV5-1; D: NA; CDR3: CASSLERQGMNTEAFF; DNA: TGCGCCAGCAGCTTGGAAAGACAAGGGATGAACACTGAAGCTTTCTTT
J: TRBJ1-1; size: NA; V: TRBV20-1; D: TRBD1; CDR3: CSATTGVGREAFF; DNA: TGCAGTGCTACCACAGGGGTAGGGCGAGAAGCTTTCTTT
J: TRBJ1-1; size: NA; V: TRBV12-3/TRBV12-4; D: NA; CDR3: CASRTGWTEAFF; DNA: TGTGCCAGCAGAACAGGGTGGACTGAAGCTTTCTTT
J: TRBJ2-1; size: many; V: TRBV3-1; D: TRBD2; CDR3: CASSPSSGGRNEQFF; DNA: TGTGCCAGCAGCCCTTCTAGCGGGGGGCGGAATGAGCAGTTCTTC
J: TRBJ1-2; size: NA; V: TRBV12-3/TRBV12-4; D: TRBD1; CDR3: CASQGTGDGYTF; DNA: TGTGCCAGCCAAGGGACAGGGGACGGCTACACCTTC
J: TRBJ2-3; size: NA; V: TRBV12-3/TRBV12-4; D: NA; CDR3: CASSLWTGFTDTQYF; DNA: TGTGCCAGCAGTTTATGGACGGGATTCACAGATACGCAGTATTTT
J: TRBJ1-2; size: NA; V: TRBV9; D: NA; CDR3: CASSVDGGRGYGYTF; DNA: TGTGCCAGCAGCGTAGATGGAGGGAGAGGGTATGGCTACACCTTC
J: TRBJ2-2; size: NA; V: TRBV23-1; D: NA; CDR3: CASSPESGRTNTGELFF; DNA: TGCGCCAGCAGTCCGGAATCGGGACGGACGAACACCGGGGAGCTGTTTTTT
J: TRBJ2-7; size: few; V: TRBV20-1; D: TRBD1; CDR3: CSAGRGQGAQEQYF; DNA: TGCAGTGCTGGCCGAGGACAGGGGGCGCAGGAGCAGTACTTC
J: TRBJ2-1; size: NA; V: TRBV18; D: NA; CDR3: CASSPSRGNEQFF; DNA: TGTGCCAGCTCACCATCGCGAGGCAATGAGCAGTTCTTC
J: TRBJ2-7; size: few; V: TRBV19; D: NA; CDR3: CASSISEDSYEQYF; DNA: TGTGCCAGTAGTATTTCTGAGGACTCCTACGAGCAGTACTTC
J: TRBJ2-1; size: few; V: TRBV5-1; D: TRBD2; CDR3: CASSLPGTNNEQFF; DNA: TGCGCCAGCAGCCTCCCCGGGACTAACAATGAGCAGTTCTTC
J: TRBJ1-2; size: NA; V: TRBV12-3/TRBV12-4; D: TRBD1; CDR3: CASSSGQGGSYGYTF; DNA: TGTGCCAGCAGTTCCGGACAGGGAGGGAGCTATGGCTACACCTTC
J: TRBJ2-2; size: few; V: TRBV19; D: NA; CDR3: CASTAFPSNTGELFF; DNA: TGTGCCAGTACTGCATTCCCTTCGAACACCGGGGAGCTGTTTTTT
J: TRBJ2-3; size: NA; V: TRBV6-5; D: TRBD1; CDR3: CASSWTGGADTQYF; DNA: TGTGCCAGCAGTTGGACAGGGGGGGCAGATACGCAGTATTTT
J: TRBJ2-3; size: NA; V: TRBV28; D: TRBD2; CDR3: CASSSLAGETDTQYF; DNA: TGTGCCAGCAGTTCCTTAGCGGGGGAGACAGATACGCAGTATTTT
J: TRBJ2-4; size: few; V: TRBV12-3/TRBV12-4; D: NA; CDR3: CASSSSSSPREDTFPSIAKNIQYF; DNA: TGTGCCAGCAGTTCGTCCAGTTCCCCCCGGGAAGATACTTTTCCATCGATAGCCAAAAACATTCAGTACTTC
J: TRBJ2-2; size: once; V: TRBV20-1; D: TRBD2; CDR3: CSARVAGRGTGELFF; DNA: TGCAGTGCTAGAGTTGCGGGGAGGGGCACCGGGGAGCTGTTTTTT
J: TRBJ2-7; size: few; V: TRBV5-1; D: TRBD1; CDR3: CASQQRGTGYSYEQYF; DNA: TGCGCCAGCCAACAACGTGGGACAGGTTACTCCTACGAGCAGTACTTC
J: TRBJ2-7; size: NA; V: TRBV27; D: NA; CDR3: CASSLGSGIPYEQYF; DNA: TGTGCCAGCAGTCTAGGGTCGGGGATACCCTACGAGCAGTACTTC
J: TRBJ1-3; size: NA; V: TRBV4-3; D: NA; CDR3: CASSQDKGNTIYF; DNA: TGCGCCAGCAGCCAAGATAAGGGAAACACCATATATTTT
J: TRBJ2-1; size: few; V: TRBV30; D: NA; CDR3: CAWSGSWRSNEQFF; DNA: TGTGCCTGGAGTGGGTCCTGGCGAAGCAATGAGCAGTTCTTC
J: TRBJ2-7; size: few; V: TRBV7-6; D: NA; CDR3: CASSFDGQTHYEQYF; DNA: TGTGCCAGCAGCTTTGATGGACAGACCCACTACGAGCAGTACTTC
J: TRBJ1-2; size: many; V: TRBV6-1; D: NA; CDR3: CASSEQEIDGYTF; DNA: TGTGCCAGCAGTGAACAAGAAATTGATGGCTACACCTTC
J: TRBJ2-7; size: NA; V: TRBV4-1; D: TRBD1; CDR3: CASSQGSGQPSFTYEQYF; DNA: TGCGCCAGCAGCCAAGGATCGGGACAGCCTAGCTTCACCTACGAGCAGTACTTC